The clone carrying this TCR beta chain was detected ten times or more. Its antigen is currently unknown. cDNA was made from about 510 ng RNA using alpha and beta constant primers. Separate chain-specific third strand synthesis with multiplexing indices produced the alpha and beta libraries. TCRdb called the 5' RACE reads again in MiXCR, with one record for every CDR3 protein. Of more than 15,000 distinct CDR3 sequences listed, roughly 6% are singletons. No cell fractionation was done, so the repertoire covers all unsorted peripheral blood T cells. Germline-derived CDR1 and CDR2 are SGHNT and YYREEE (reference sequence). V lost 3 bases and J 8 bases, leaving 14 bases between the germline ends. The CDR3 loop spans 14 amino acids. This entry is derived from a study of HIV-infected patients and healthy controls. General observations from the study: Apparent post-therapy Gini recovery among HIV-infected patients was not reproduced with size-matched repertoires. HIV-infected repertoires had significantly higher mean Gini indices than controls, possibly reflecting oligoclonality. Compared with untreated HIV+ repertoires, healthy controls showed roughly threefold more distinct CDR3s and higher Shannon diversity. In healthy controls, MAIT alpha CDR3s were common; in HIV+ repertoires, severely depleted.

Sequenced input: blood. The TCR was taken from an adult in good health. The chain couples TRBV5-4 to TRBJ1-4; no firm D call. This chain's CDR3 is CASSSRPSGEKLFF. CDR3 DNA sequence: TGTGCCAGCAGCTCGAGACCGAGCGGCGAAAAACTGTTTTTT.